The T cell receptor (beta chain) under discussion was sequenced for a study of Tregs in tolerant kidney transplant recipients (dated by TCRdb to the late 2010s). At the level of the whole study: Before combined kidney and bone marrow transplantation, this study identified donor-specific regulatory T cells using TCRbeta sequencing and then followed those same cells after transplant. Summary of the overall study and its limitations: Biological reproducibility was not directly assessed, although technical replication error appeared to be minimal. Donor-specific Treg expansion was found to exceed global Treg expansion in tolerant patients, suggesting antigen-driven rather than nonspecific expansion. Because the PCR primers were changed over time for some patients, nucleotide-level comparison could not be performed across the samples from those patients. Expanding Tregs with activated donor B cells appeared to identify the most biologically relevant and donor-specific TCRbeta repertoire. The study was constrained by small patient numbers, and validation of the findings is required in larger populations and under other immunosuppression protocols.

The time point label, as the study defines it: 6 months after combined kidney and bone marrow transplant. The transplants used related donors along with nonmyeloablative bone marrow transplantation, and in the human trials mixed chimerism was transient. Thawed PBMCs were FACS-sorted into unstimulated Tregs (CD4+CD25+CD127-), CD4+ non-Tregs (CD4+CD25-), CD4 cells and CD8 cells. Patients were several combined kidney and bone marrow transplant recipients from the ITN036ST trial, and only these trial subjects had samples available. Healthy control blood was processed to PBMCs with a Ficoll density gradient and then cryopreserved, whereas patient PBMCs were collected both before and after transplant. Genomic DNA was extracted from sorted cells with the QIAGEN DNeasy Blood and Tissue Kit for TCRbeta CDR3 sequencing. Through immunoSEQ, high-throughput TCRbeta CDR3 sequencing was done commercially, including PCR amplification with internal controls and bias correction. In the original analysis: Unique productive TCRbeta sequences were defined by CDR3 nucleotide sequence when primers matched and otherwise by CDR3 amino acid sequence together with Vbeta and Jbeta genes. To correct for sorting error, sequences found in more than one sorted population at a frequency ratio of 2:1 or less were discarded, and the remaining shared sequences were assigned to the population with the higher frequency. Sequences were defined as donor-reactive when expanded at least 5-fold in CFSE-low cells versus unstimulated cells and present at a frequency of at least 0.01% in CFSE-low cells. Repertoire divergence was quantified by Jensen-Shannon divergence using the top 100 TCRbeta sequences ranked by frequency. For samples with multiple sequencing runs, sorting error was corrected in each run separately before the runs were combined. TCRdb limited this immuneACCESS table to in-frame rearrangements with V and J called. A share of clones is missing; checked studies link under half to unresolved V genes, and the rest is unexplained. The DNA was the basis for D and trimming; V, J and clone size are from that table. Across this sample there are roughly 64,000 clones, with around 87% seen only once. The ten most abundant clones make up 3.8% of the sample.

As regards this clone: Its antigen is not yet known. No base qualities exist here, and no much larger clone lies one base off it. Within the sample, other DNA sequences also encode this same CDR3.

The CDR1 and CDR2 encoded by the germline V gene (reference sequence) are SEHNR and FQNEAQ. The CDR3 measures 15 amino acids from cysteine to phenylalanine. This entry keeps only the CDR3 DNA: 45 bases, framed from base 1. The germline ends are 12 bases apart after V is trimmed by 3 bases and J by 6 bases. This TCR was sampled from a human patient who received a combined kidney and bone marrow transplant. The graft donor may be the source of some T cells after a transplant. This specimen consisted of CD4+ T cells from blood (PBMCs), obtained 6 months after the transplant. Rearrangement joined TRBV7-9 to TRBJ1-6, with TRBD1 perhaps the D gene, on 6 matching bases. Here the CDR3 is given as CASSLGRTANSPLHF. DNA sequence: TGTGCCAGCAGCTTGGGGCGGACAGCTAATTCACCCCTCCACTTT.